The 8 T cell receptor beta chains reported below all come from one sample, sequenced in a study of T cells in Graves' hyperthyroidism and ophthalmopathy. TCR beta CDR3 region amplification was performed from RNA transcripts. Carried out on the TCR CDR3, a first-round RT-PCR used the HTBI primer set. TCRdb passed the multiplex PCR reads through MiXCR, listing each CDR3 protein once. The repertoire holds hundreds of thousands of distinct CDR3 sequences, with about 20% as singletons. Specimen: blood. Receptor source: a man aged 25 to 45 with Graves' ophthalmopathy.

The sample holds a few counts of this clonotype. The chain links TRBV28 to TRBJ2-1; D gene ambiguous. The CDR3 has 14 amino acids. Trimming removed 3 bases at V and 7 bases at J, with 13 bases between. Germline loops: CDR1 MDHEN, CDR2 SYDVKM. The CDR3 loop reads CASSLAPAQNEQFF. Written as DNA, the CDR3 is TGTGCCAGCAGTTTGGCTCCAGCTCAGAATGAGCAGTTCTTC.

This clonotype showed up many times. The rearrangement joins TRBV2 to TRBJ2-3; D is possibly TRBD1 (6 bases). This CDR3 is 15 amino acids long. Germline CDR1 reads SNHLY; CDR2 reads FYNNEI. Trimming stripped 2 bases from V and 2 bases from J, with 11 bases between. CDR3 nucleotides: TGTGCCAGCAGTGAACCAGGGGCCTTCACAGATACGCAGTATTTT. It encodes CASSEPGAFTDTQYF.

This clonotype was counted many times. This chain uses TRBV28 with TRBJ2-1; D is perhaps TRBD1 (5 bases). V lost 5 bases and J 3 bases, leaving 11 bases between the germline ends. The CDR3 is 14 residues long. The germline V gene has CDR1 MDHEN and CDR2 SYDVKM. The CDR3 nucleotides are TGTGCCAGCAGTCCCCAGGGAATCTACAATGAGCAGTTCTTC. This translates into CASSPQGIYNEQFF.

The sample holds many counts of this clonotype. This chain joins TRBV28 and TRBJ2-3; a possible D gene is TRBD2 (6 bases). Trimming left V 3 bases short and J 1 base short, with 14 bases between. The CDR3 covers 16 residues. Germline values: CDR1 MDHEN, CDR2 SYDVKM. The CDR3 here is CASSFLSGAGTDTQYF. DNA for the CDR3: TGTGCCAGCAGTTTCCTATCGGGAGCGGGCACAGATACGCAGTATTTT.

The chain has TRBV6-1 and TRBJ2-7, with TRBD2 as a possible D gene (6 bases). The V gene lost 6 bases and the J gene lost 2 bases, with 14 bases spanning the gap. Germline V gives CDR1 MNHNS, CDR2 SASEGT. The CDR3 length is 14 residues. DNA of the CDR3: TGTGCCAGCAGGCAGGTGCTAGCGACCTACGAGCAGTACTTC. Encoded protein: CASRQVLATYEQYF.

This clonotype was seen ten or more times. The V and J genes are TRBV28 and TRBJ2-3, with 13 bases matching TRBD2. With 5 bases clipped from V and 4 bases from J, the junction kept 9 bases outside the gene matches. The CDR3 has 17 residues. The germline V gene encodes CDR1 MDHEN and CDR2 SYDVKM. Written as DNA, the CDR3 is TGTGCCAGCAGTCCCCCAACTAGCGGGAGGGCCCCAGATACGCAGTATTTT. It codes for CASSPPTSGRAPDTQYF. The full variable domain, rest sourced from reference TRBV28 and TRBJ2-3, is DVKVTQSSRYLVKRTGEKVFLECVQDMDHENMFWYRQDPGLGLRLIYFSYDVKMKEKGDIPEGYSVSREKKERFSLILESASTNQTSMYLCASSPPTSGRAPDTQYFGPGTRLTVL.

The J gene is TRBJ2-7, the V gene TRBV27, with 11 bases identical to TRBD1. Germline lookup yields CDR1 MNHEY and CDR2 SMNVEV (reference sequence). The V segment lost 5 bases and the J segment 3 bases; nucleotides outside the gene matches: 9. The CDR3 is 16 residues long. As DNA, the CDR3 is TGTGCCAGCAGTCCCGGACAGGGGGCGAATATCTACGAGCAGTACTTC. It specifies CASSPGQGANIYEQYF.

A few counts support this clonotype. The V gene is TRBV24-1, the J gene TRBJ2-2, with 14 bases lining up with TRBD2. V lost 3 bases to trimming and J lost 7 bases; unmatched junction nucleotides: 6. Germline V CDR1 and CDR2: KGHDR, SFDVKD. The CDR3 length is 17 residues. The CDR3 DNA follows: TGTGCCACCAGTGATCGACTAGCGGGAGGGCCGGACGGGGAGCTGTTTTTT. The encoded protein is CATSDRLAGGPDGELFF.